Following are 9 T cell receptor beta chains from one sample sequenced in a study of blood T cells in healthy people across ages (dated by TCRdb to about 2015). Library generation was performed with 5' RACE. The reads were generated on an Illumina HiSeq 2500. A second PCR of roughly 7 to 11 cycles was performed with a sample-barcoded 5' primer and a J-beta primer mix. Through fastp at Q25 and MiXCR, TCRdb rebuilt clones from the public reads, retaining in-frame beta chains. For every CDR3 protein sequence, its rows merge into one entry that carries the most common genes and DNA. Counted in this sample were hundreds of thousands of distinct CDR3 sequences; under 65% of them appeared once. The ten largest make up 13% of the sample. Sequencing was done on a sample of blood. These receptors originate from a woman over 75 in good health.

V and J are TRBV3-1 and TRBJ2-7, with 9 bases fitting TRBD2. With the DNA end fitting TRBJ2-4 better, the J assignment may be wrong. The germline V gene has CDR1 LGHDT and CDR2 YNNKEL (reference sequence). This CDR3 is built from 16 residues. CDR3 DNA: TGTGCCAGCAGCACACGGAAGACTAGCGGCATAGACATTCAGTACTTC. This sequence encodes CASSTRKTSGIDIQYF.

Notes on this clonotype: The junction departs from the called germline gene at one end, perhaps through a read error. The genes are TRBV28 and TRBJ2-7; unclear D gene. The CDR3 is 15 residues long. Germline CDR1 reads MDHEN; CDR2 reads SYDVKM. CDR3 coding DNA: TGTGCCAGCAGTTTGGGCAGGTCCAGCTCCTACGAGCAGTCCTTC. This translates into CASSLGRSSSYEQSF.

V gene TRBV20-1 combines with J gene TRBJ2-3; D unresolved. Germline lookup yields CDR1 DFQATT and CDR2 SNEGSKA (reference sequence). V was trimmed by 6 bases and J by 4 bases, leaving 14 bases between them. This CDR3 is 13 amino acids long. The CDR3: CSAPSPGADTQYF. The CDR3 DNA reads TGCAGTGCCCCCTCACCTGGGGCAGATACGCAGTATTTT.

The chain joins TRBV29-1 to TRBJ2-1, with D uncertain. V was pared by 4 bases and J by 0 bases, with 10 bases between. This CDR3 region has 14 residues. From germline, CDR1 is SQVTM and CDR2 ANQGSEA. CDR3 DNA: TGCAGCGTTGGGGCACAGAGCTCCTACAATGAGCAGTTCTTC. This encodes CSVGAQSSYNEQFF.

The CDR3 DNA reads as TGCAGTGCTAGGCGAGGACTAGCGGGGTACTGCGAGCAGTACTTC. Translation: CSARRGLAGYCEQYF. The chain is built from TRBV20-1 and TRBJ2-7; the match to TRBD2 covers 12 bases. CDR3 length: 15 amino acids. Germline CDR1 reads DFQATT; CDR2 reads SNEGSKA (reference sequence). Germline trimming cut 3 bases from V and 6 bases from J; bases unmatched to any gene: 9.

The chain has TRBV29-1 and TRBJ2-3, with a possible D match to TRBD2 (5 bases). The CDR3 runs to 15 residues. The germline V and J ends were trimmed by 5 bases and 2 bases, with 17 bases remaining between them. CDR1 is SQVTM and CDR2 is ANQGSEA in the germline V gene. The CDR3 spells CSVSPTTLPTDTQYF. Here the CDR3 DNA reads TGCAGCGTTTCCCCGACTACGCTTCCCACAGATACGCAGTATTTT.

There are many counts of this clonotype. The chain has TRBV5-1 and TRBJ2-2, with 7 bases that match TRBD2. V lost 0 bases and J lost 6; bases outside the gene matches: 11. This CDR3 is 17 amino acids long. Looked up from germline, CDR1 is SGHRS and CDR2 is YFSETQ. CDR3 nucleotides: TGCGCCAGCAGCTTGGCCGCCAGCGGGGTAAAATCCGGGGAGCTGTTTTTT. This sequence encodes CASSLAASGVKSGELFF.

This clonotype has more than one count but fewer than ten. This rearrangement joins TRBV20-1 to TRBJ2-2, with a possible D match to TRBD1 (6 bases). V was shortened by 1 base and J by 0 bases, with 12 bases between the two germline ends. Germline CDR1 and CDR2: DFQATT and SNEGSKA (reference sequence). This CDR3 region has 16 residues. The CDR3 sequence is CSARVQGATNTGELFF. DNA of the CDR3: TGCAGTGCTAGAGTACAGGGAGCGACGAACACCGGGGAGCTGTTTTTT.

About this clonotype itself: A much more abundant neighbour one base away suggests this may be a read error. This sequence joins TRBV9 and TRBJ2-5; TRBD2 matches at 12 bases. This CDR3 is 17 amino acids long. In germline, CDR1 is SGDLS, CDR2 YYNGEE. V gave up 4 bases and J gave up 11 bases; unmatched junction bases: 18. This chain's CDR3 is CASSPRLAGVRSNEQYF. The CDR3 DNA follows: TGTGCCAGCAGCCCCCGACTAGCGGGGGTGAGGTCGAATGAGCAGTACTTC.